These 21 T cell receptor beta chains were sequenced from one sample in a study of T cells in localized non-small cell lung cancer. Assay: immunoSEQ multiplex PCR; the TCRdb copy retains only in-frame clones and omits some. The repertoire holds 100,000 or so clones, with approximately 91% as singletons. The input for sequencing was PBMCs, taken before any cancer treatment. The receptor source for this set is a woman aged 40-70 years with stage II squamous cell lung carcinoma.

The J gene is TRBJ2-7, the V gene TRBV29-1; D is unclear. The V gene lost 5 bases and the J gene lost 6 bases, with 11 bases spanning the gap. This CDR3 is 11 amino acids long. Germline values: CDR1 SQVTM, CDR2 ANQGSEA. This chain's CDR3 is CSVRTGPEQYF. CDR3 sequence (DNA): TGCAGCGTTAGAACTGGGCCCGAGCAGTACTTC.

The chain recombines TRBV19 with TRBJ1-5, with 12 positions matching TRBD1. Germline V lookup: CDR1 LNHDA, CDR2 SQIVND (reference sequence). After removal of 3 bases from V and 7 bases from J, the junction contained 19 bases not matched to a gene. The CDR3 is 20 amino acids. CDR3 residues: CASSIKLGTGGSGLGQPQHF. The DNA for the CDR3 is TGTGCCAGTAGTATTAAACTCGGGACAGGGGGCTCCGGTTTGGGCCAGCCCCAGCATTTT.

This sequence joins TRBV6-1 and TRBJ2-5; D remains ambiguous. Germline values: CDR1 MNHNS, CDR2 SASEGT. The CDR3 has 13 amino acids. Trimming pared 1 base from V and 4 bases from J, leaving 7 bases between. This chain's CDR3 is CASSEERGETQYF. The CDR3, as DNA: TGTGCCAGCAGTGAAGAGAGAGGAGAGACCCAGTACTTC.

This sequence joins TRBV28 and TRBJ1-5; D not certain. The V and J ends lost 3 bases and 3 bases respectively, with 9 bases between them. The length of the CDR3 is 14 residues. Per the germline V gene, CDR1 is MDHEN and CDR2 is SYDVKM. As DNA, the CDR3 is TGTGCCAGCAGTTTGGGAGGGATCAATCAGCCCCAGCATTTT. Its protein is CASSLGGINQPQHF.

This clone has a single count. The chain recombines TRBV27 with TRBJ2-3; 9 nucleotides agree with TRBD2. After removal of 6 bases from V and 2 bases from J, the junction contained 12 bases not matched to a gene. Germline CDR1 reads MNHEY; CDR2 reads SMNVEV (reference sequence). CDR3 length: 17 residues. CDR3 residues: CASRPLRERGDTDTQYF. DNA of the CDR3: TGTGCCAGCAGACCCCTCAGGGAGCGGGGGGACACAGATACGCAGTATTTT.

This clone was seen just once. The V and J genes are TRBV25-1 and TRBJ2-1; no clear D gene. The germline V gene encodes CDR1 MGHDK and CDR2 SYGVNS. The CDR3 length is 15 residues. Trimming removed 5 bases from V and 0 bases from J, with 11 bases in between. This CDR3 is CASSPLWGSYNEQFF. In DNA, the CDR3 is TGTGCCAGCAGTCCTCTTTGGGGCTCCTACAATGAGCAGTTCTTC. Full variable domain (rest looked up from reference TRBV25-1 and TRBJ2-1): EADIYQTPRYLVIGTGKKITLECSQTMGHDKMYWYQQDPGMELHLIHYSYGVNSTEKGDLSSESTVSRIRTEHFPLTLESARPSHTSQYLCASSPLWGSYNEQFFGPGTRLTVL.

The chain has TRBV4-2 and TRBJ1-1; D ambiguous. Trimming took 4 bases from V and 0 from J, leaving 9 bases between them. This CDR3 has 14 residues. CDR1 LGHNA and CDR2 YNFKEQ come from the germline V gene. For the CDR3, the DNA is TGTGCCAGCAGCCCCCCGGGGATGAACACTGAAGCTTTCTTT. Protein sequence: CASSPPGMNTEAFF.

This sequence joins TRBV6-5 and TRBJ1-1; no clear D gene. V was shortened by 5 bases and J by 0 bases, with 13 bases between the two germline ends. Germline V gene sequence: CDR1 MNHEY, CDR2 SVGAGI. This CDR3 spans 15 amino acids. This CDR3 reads CASSQDLGMNTEAFF. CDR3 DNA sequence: TGTGCCAGCAGTCAAGACTTAGGGATGAACACTGAAGCTTTCTTT.

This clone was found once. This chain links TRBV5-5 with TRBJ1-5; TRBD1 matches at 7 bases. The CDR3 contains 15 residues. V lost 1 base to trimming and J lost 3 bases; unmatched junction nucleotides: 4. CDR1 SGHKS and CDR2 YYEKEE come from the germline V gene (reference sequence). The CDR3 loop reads CASSLRGQINQPQHF. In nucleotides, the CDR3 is TGTGCCAGCAGCTTGAGGGGGCAGATCAATCAGCCCCAGCATTTT.

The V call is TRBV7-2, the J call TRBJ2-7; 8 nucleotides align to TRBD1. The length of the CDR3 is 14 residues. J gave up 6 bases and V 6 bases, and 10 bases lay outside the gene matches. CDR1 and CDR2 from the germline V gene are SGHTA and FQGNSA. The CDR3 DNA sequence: TGTGCCAGCAGACTCGACAGGGGTCGGGGCGAGCAGTACTTC. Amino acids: CASRLDRGRGEQYF.

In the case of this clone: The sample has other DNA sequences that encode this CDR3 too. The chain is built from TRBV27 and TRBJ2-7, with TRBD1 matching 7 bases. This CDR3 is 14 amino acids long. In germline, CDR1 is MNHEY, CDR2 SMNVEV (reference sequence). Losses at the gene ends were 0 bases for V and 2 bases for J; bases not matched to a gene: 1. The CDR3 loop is CASSLSGQPYEQYF. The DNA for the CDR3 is TGTGCCAGCAGTTTATCGGGACAGCCCTACGAGCAGTACTTC.

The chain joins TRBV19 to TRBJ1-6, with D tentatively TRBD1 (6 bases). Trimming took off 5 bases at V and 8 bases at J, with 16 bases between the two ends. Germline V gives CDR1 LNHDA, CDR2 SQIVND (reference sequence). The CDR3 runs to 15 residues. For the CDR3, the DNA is TGTGCCAGTAGTCCGGACAGTTCCCCGGATTCACCCCTCCACTTT. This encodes CASSPDSSPDSPLHF.

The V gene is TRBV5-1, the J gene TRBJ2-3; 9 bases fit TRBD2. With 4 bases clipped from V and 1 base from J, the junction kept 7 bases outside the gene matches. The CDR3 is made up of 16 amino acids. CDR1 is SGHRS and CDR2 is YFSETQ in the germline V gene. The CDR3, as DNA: TGCGCCAGCAGCCGAGCGACTAGCGGACGCACAGATACGCAGTATTTT. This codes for CASSRATSGRTDTQYF.

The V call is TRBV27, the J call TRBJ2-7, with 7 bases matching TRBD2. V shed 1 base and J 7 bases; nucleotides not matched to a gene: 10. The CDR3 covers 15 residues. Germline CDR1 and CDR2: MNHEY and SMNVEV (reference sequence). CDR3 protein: CASSLWGTTLGEQYF. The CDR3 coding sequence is TGTGCCAGCAGTTTATGGGGGACTACCTTAGGGGAGCAGTACTTC.

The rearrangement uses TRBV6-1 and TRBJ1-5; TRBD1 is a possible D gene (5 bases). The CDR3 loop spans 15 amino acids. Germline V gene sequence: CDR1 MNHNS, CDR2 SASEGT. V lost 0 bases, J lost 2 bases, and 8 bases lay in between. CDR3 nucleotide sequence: TGTGCCAGCAGTGAAGCCGGGGGGGGCAATCAGCCCCAGCATTTT. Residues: CASSEAGGGNQPQHF.

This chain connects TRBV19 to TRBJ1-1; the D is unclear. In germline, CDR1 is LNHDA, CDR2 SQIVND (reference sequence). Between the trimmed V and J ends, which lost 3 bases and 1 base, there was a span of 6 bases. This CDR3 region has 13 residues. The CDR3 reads CASSIRWNTEAFF. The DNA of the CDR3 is TGTGCCAGTAGTATTAGGTGGAACACTGAAGCTTTCTTT.

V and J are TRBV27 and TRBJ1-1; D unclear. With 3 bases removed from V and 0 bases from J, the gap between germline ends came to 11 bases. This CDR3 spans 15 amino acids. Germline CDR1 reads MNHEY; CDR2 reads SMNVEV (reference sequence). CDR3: CASSFNIKMNTEAFF. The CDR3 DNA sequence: TGTGCCAGCAGTTTCAACATTAAAATGAACACTGAAGCTTTCTTT.

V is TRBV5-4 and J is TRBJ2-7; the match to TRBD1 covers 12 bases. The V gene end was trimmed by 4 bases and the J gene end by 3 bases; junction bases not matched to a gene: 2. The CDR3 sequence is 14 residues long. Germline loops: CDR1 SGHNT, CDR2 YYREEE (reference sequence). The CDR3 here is CASSGTGGGYEQYF. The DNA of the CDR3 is TGTGCCAGCAGCGGGACAGGGGGCGGCTACGAGCAGTACTTC.

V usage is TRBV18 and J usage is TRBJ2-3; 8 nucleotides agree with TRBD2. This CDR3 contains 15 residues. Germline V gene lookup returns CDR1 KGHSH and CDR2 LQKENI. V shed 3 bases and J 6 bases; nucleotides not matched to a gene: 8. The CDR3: CASSPLAGLGDTQYF. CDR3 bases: TGTGCCAGCTCACCGCTAGCGGGTCTAGGCGATACGCAGTATTTT.

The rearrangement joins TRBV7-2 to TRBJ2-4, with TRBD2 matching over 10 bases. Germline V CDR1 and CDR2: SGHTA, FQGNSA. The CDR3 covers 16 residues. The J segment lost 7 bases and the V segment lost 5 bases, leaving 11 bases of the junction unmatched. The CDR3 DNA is TGTGCCAGCAGCCAAGGACCCCTAGCGGGAGATAACATTCAGTACTTC. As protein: CASSQGPLAGDNIQYF.

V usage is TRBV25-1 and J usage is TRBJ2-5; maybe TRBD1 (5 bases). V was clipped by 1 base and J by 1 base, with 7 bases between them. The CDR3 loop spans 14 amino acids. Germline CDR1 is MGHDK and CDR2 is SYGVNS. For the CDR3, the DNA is TGTGCCAGCAGTGAATTGACAGTCCAAGAGACCCAGTACTTC. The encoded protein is CASSELTVQETQYF.